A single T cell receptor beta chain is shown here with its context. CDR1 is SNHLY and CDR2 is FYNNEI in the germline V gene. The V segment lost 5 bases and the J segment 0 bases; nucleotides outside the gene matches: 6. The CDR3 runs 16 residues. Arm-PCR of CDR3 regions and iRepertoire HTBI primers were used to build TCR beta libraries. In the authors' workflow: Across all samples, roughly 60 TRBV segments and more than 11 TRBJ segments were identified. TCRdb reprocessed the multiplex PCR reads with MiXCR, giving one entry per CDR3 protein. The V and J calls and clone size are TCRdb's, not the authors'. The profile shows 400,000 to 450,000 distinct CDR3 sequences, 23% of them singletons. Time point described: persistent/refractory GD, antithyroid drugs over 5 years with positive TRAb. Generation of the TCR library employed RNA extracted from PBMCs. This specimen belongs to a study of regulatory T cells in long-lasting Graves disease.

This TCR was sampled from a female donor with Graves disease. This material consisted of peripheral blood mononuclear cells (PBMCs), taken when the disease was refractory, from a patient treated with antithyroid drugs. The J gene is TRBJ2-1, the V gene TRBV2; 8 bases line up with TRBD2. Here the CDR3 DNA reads TGTGCCAGCAGTCAAACTAGCGGAGGCTCCTACAATGAGCAGTTCTTC. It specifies CASSQTSGGSYNEQFF.